This entry lists 23 T cell receptor beta chains sequenced from one sample in a study of cytomegalovirus exposure and HLA in healthy donors. Researchers ran the PCR with 60 Vbeta and 13 Jbeta primers. Repertoires were generated with immunoSEQ multiplex PCR, while TCRdb's copy carries only in-frame clones and drops some. The table lists about 130,000 clones, 65% to 80% of them singletons. Sequencing was performed on PBMCs. These receptors all come from a woman aged 35 to 49 in good health and CMV-seronegative.

The rearrangement links TRBV7-3 to TRBJ1-3; D is unresolved. Trimming took off 5 bases at V and 0 bases at J, with 8 bases between the two ends. Germline CDR1 and CDR2: SGHTA and FQGTGA. The CDR3 consists of 14 residues. CDR3 in amino acids: CASSQVPSGNTIYF. The CDR3 bases are TGTGCCAGCAGCCAGGTGCCCTCTGGAAACACCATATATTTT. Based on the CDR3 plus reference TRBV7-3 and TRBJ1-3, the full variable domain is GAGVSQTPSNKVTEKGKYVELRCDPISGHTALYWYRQSLGQGPEFLIYFQGTGAADDSGLPNDRFFAVRPEGSVSTLKIQRTERGDSAVYLCASSQVPSGNTIYFGEGSWLTVV.

This chain connects TRBV28 to TRBJ2-7, with D perhaps matching TRBD2 (6 bases). The CDR3 totals 15 residues. Trimming removed 6 bases at V and 3 bases at J, with 18 bases between. The germline gives CDR1 MDHEN, CDR2 SYDVKM. The CDR3 nucleotides are TGTGCCAGCAGGGGCGGGATTTTTCAGGGCTACGAGCAGTACTTC. Translating gives CASRGGIFQGYEQYF.

This clone was found a few times. The chain uses TRBV6-5 and TRBJ2-3; possible D gene TRBD2, 5 bases. Trimming pared 2 bases from V and 3 bases from J, leaving 12 bases between. The CDR3 runs 15 residues. Germline CDR1 and CDR2: MNHEY and SVGAGI. The CDR3 reads CASSYPGERTDTQYF. CDR3 in DNA: TGTGCCAGCAGTTACCCCGGGGAGAGGACAGATACGCAGTATTTT.

This chain connects TRBV27 to TRBJ2-3, with 16 bases identical to TRBD2. Germline trimming cut 3 bases from V and 2 bases from J; bases unmatched to any gene: 8. The length of the CDR3 is 19 residues. The germline CDR1 and CDR2 sequences are MNHEY and SMNVEV (reference sequence). CDR3 sequence reads: CASSLGLAGGPSPTDTQYF. The CDR3 DNA reads as TGTGCCAGCAGTTTGGGACTAGCGGGAGGGCCTTCTCCCACAGATACGCAGTATTTT.

The chain links TRBV29-1 to TRBJ1-2; the D is unclear. Germline V CDR1 and CDR2: SQVTM, ANQGSEA. This CDR3 spans 12 amino acids. The V end lost 6 bases, the J end lost 5 bases, and 13 bases lay between the germline ends. The CDR3 reads CSVFPPGYGYTF. CDR3 coding DNA: TGCAGCGTCTTCCCTCCCGGGTATGGCTACACCTTC.

The V and J genes are TRBV18 and TRBJ2-3, with 12 positions matching TRBD2. Trimming took 3 bases from V and 9 from J; bases not matched to a gene: 22. The CDR3 is made up of 20 amino acids. Germline V gene sequence: CDR1 KGHSH, CDR2 LQKENI. CDR3 amino acids: CASSPGGLAGGRNPQGTQYF. The DNA of the CDR3 is TGTGCCAGCTCACCTGGAGGCCTAGCGGGAGGGCGTAACCCCCAGGGCACGCAGTATTTT.

The chain recombines TRBV5-1 with TRBJ1-2, with D possibly being TRBD1 (6 bases). Trimming left V 4 bases short and J 4 bases short, with 11 bases between. The V gene's germline CDR1 is SGHRS and CDR2 YFSETQ. The CDR3 is 13 amino acids. Here the CDR3 reads CASSPGGTYGYTF. CDR3 DNA sequence: TGCGCCAGCAGCCCGGGGGGCACCTATGGCTACACCTTC.

This chain connects TRBV9 to TRBJ1-6; no clear D gene. CDR3 length: 14 residues. Trimming pared 0 bases from V and 10 bases from J, leaving 11 bases between. CDR1 is SGDLS and CDR2 is YYNGEE in the germline V gene. The CDR3 DNA sequence: TGTGCCAGCAGCGTAGGTAACAGCGGATCACCCCTCCACTTT. It specifies CASSVGNSGSPLHF. Full variable domain (outside the CDR3, taken from reference TRBV9 and TRBJ1-6): DSGVTQTPKHLITATGQRVTLRCSPRSGDLSVYWYQQSLDQGLQFLIQYYNGEERAKGNILERFSAQQFPDLHSELNLSSLELGDSALYFCASSVGNSGSPLHFGNGTRLTVT.

This clone was seen only a few times. Sequence at one end of the junction differs from germline and may be a read error. The chain links TRBV2 to TRBJ2-3; D may be TRBD2 (6 bases). The CDR3 is 14 residues long. Germline V gives CDR1 SNHLY, CDR2 FYNNEI. CDR3 amino acids: CASSRDSSTGTQYF. In DNA form, the CDR3 reads TGTGCCAGCAGTCGGGACTCCAGCACAGGTACGCAGTATTTT.

The V gene is TRBV6-5, the J gene TRBJ1-1; D remains ambiguous. The CDR3 has 15 amino acids. The V gene's germline CDR1 is MNHEY and CDR2 SVGAGI. V dropped 2 bases and J dropped 0 bases, with 10 bases sitting between them. For the CDR3, the DNA is TGTGCCAGCAGTTACCCGGGTGCCATGAACACTGAAGCTTTCTTT. Amino acids: CASSYPGAMNTEAFF.

The CDR3 DNA is TGTGCCAGCAGTGGGGGGGGTGGCCGGACAACTAATGAAAAACTGTTTTTT. Translating it yields CASSGGGGRTTNEKLFF. The rearrangement uses TRBV25-1 and TRBJ1-4; perhaps TRBD1 as D (5 bases). This CDR3 region has 17 residues. Per the germline V gene, CDR1 is MGHDK and CDR2 is SYGVNS. V lost 4 bases and J lost 0, with 15 bases in between.

This clone occurred once. The chain carries TRBV27 and TRBJ2-5, with TRBD1 matching 7 bases. From germline, CDR1 is MNHEY and CDR2 SMNVEV (reference sequence). CDR3 length equals 16 residues. Unmatched junction bases numbered 9, after V lost 1 base and J lost 4 bases. As DNA, the CDR3 is TGTGCCAGCAGTTTATTCAGACAGGGCGCGGGAGAGACCCAGTACTTC. The encoded protein is CASSLFRQGAGETQYF.

The V call is TRBV7-3, the J call TRBJ2-2, with D possibly matching TRBD2 (6 bases). V was trimmed by 8 bases and J by 0 bases, leaving 10 bases between them. This CDR3 is 14 amino acids long. The germline V gene has CDR1 SGHTA and CDR2 FQGTGA. The CDR3 here is CASQRASNTGELFF. CDR3 coding DNA: TGTGCCAGCCAGCGGGCTTCGAACACCGGGGAGCTGTTTTTT.

The chain uses TRBV6-5 and TRBJ1-1; possible D gene TRBD1, 5 bases. This CDR3 has 16 amino acids. Trimming cost V 2 bases and J 4 bases, with 17 bases left between them. Germline CDR1 and CDR2: MNHEY and SVGAGI. CDR3 in amino acids: CASSYGQDNWGTEAFF. CDR3 DNA sequence: TGTGCCAGCAGTTACGGGCAGGACAACTGGGGCACTGAAGCTTTCTTT.

The chain combines TRBV18 with TRBJ2-7; a possible D gene is TRBD1 (5 bases). CDR1 is KGHSH and CDR2 is LQKENI in the germline V gene. Trimming shortened V by 0 bases and J by 0 bases, and 12 bases separated the two germline ends. The CDR3 has 16 amino acids. The CDR3 protein is CASSPPRTTYSYEQYF. The CDR3, as DNA: TGTGCCAGCTCACCACCAAGGACAACCTACTCCTACGAGCAGTACTTC.

The gene calls are TRBV15 and TRBJ2-3; 9 nucleotides align to TRBD2. V shed 0 bases and J 12 bases; nucleotides not matched to a gene: 4. Germline V gene data show CDR1 as LNHNV and CDR2 as YYDKDF (reference sequence). CDR3 size: 13 residues. The CDR3 loop reads CATSRDLREGQYF. CDR3 nucleotides: TGTGCCACCAGCAGAGATCTGCGGGAGGGCCAGTATTTT.

The V call is TRBV30, the J call TRBJ2-5, with 8 nucleotides matching TRBD2. The CDR3 spans 15 residues. With V trimmed by 0 bases and J by 5 bases, 8 bases remained unmatched. Germline V gene data show CDR1 as GTSNPN and CDR2 as SVGIG (reference sequence). The CDR3 DNA reads TGTGCCTGGAGTGTAGAGGGCGGGAGGCGTGAGACCCAGTACTTC. It encodes CAWSVEGGRRETQYF.

This clone was observed a few times. The chain uses TRBV9 and TRBJ1-2; D is unclear. CDR3 length equals 15 residues. CDR1 SGDLS and CDR2 YYNGEE come from the germline V gene. V was pared by 0 bases and J by 5 bases, with 14 bases between. The CDR3 bases are TGTGCCAGCAGCGTAGCCCAGGAGGCAAGATATGGCTACACCTTC. Translation gives CASSVAQEARYGYTF.

The chain employs TRBV7-9 and TRBJ1-2; 12 bases fit TRBD1. V shed 5 bases, J shed 7 bases, and the junction held 8 bases outside the gene matches. The germline gives CDR1 SEHNR, CDR2 FQNEAQ (reference sequence). This CDR3 spans 15 amino acids. CDR3 coding DNA: TGTGCCAGCAGCCCAGAGGGACAGGGGGCGGTTGGCTACACCTTC. It yields the protein CASSPEGQGAVGYTF.

This rearrangement joins TRBV6-1 to TRBJ2-2, with D tentatively TRBD1 (5 bases). The CDR3 is made up of 14 amino acids. Trimming took off 4 bases at V and 4 bases at J, with 10 bases between the two ends. Germline CDR1 reads MNHNS; CDR2 reads SASEGT. CDR3 nucleotide sequence: TGTGCCAGCAGTGGGACACCGACCACCGGGGAGCTGTTTTTT. Its translation is CASSGTPTTGELFF.

This chain links TRBV4-1 with TRBJ2-1; 7 bases map to TRBD1. The junction had 4 bases not matched to a gene; V was cut back by 3 bases and J by 8 bases. Per the germline V gene, CDR1 is MGHRA and CDR2 is YSYEKL. The CDR3 covers 13 residues. This CDR3 reads CASSHLTGDEQFF. In nucleotides, the CDR3 is TGCGCCAGCAGCCATTTAACAGGGGATGAGCAGTTCTTC.

This chain joins TRBV2 and TRBJ1-2, with D possibly TRBD1 on 6 matching bases. CDR1 is SNHLY and CDR2 is FYNNEI in the germline V gene. Trimming cost V 8 bases and J 4 bases, with 20 bases left between them. This CDR3 is built from 15 residues. The CDR3: CASFRDGQRIYGYTF. CDR3 DNA sequence: TGTGCCAGCTTCCGAGATGGACAGAGAATCTATGGCTACACCTTC.

The chain links TRBV6-5 to TRBJ2-7, with a weak D call TRBD1 (6 bases). Germline CDR1 is MNHEY and CDR2 is SVGAGI. Trimming stripped 8 bases from V and 4 bases from J, with 9 bases between. The CDR3 loop spans 11 amino acids. For the CDR3, the DNA is TGTGCCAGCGAAACAGGGTACGAGCAGTACTTC. Translating gives CASETGYEQYF.